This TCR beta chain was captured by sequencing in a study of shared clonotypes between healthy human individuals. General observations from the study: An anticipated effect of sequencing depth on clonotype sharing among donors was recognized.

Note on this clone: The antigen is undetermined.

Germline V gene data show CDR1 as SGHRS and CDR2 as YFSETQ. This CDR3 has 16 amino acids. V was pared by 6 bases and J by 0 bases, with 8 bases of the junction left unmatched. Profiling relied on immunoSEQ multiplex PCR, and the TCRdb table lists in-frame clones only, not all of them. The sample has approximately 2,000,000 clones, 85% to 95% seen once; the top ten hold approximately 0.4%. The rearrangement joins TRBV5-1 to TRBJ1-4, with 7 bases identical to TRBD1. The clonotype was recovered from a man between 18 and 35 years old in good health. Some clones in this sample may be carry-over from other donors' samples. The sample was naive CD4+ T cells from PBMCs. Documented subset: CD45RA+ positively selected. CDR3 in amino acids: CASTNRGQTTNEKLFF. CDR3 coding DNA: TGCGCCAGCACCAACAGGGGCCAAACAACTAATGAAAAACTGTTTTTT.